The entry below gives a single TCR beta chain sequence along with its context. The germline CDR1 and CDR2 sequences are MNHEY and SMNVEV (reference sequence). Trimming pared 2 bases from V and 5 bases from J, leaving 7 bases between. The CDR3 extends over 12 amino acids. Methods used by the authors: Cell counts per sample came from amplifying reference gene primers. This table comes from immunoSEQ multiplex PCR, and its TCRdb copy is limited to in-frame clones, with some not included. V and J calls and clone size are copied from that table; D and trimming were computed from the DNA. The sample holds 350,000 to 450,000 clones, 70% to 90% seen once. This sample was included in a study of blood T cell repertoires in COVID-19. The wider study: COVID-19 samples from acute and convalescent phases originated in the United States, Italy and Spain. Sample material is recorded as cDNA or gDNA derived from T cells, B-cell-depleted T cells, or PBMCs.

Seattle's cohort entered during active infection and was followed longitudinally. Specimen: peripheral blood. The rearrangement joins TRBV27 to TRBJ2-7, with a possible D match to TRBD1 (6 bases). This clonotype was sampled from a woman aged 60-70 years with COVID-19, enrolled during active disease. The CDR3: CASSLTGNEQYF. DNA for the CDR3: TGTGCCAGCAGTTTAACAGGGAACGAGCAGTACTTC.